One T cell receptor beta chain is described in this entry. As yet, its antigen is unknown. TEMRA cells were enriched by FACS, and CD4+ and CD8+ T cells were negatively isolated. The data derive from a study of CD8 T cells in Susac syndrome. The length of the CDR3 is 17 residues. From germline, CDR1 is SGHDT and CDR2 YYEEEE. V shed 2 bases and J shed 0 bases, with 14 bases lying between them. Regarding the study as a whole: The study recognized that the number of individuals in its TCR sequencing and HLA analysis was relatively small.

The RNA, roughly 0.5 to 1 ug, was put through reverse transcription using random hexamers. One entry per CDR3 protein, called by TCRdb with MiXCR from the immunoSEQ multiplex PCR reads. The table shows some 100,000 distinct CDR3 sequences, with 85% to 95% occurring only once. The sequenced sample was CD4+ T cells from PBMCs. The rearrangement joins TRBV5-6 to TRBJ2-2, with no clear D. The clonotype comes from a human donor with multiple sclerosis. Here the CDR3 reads CASSFYKIIANTGELFF. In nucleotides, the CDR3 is TGTGCCAGCAGCTTTTATAAGATCATTGCGAACACCGGGGAGCTGTTTTTT.